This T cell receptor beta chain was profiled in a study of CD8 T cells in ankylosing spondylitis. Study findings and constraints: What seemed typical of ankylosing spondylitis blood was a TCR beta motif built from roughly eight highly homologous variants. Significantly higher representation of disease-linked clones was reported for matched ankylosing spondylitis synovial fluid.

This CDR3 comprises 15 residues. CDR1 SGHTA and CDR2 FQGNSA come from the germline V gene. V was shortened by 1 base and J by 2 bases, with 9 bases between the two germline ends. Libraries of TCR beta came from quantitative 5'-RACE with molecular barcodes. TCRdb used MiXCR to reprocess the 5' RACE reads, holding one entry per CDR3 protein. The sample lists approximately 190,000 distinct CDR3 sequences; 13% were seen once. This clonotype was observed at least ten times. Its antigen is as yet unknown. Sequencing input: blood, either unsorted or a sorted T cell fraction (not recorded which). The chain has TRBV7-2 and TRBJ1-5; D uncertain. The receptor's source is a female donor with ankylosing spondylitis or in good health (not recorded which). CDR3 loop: CASSLDGLGNQPQHF. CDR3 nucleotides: TGTGCCAGCAGCTTAGACGGACTTGGCAATCAGCCCCAGCATTTT.